This T cell receptor beta chain was captured by sequencing in a study of post-analysis software for immune sequencing data. Study background: Patients had relapsing-remitting, secondary progressive or progressive-relapsing multiple sclerosis; some lacked subtype. Whole-study findings and limits: With F measure, samples from one preparation batch clustered together strongly. Normalized Chao1 diversity was significantly lower in multiple sclerosis patients than in controls. Controls had lower frequencies than patients of about 5 TRBV segments, which included TRBV5-6, TRBV5-1 and TRBV20-1.

Carried by the TCR beta cDNA libraries were unique molecular identifiers. Using its own MiXCR run on the PCR reads, TCRdb lists one record per CDR3 protein. The sample carries hundreds of thousands of distinct CDR3 sequences, 59% recorded once. Turning to this clonotype: Its antigen is unknown.

Germline V gene sequence: CDR1 LNHNV, CDR2 YYDKDF (reference sequence). The ends were cut back, 0 bases at V and 4 bases at J, with 13 bases in the middle. The length of the CDR3 is 17 residues. The specimen sequenced was blood. The clonotype originates from a girl aged 2 to 9 with multiple sclerosis. The chain joins TRBV15 to TRBJ2-6; D is tentatively TRBD1 or TRBD2 (6 bases each). In nucleotides, the CDR3 is TGTGCCACCAGCAGAGATAGGGGGGCGGGAGGGGCCAACGTCCTGACTTTC. It yields the protein CATSRDRGAGGANVLTF. Using reference TRBV15 and TRBJ2-6 for the parts outside the CDR3, the full variable domain is DAMVIQNPRYQVTQFGKPVTLSCSQTLNHNVMYWYQQKSSQAPKLLFHYYDKDFNNEADTPDNFQSRRPNTSFCFLDIRSPGLGDTAMYLCATSRDRGAGGANVLTFGAGSRLTVL.